Only one count was recorded for the clone carrying this T cell receptor beta chain. Antigen specificity is unknown. This entry belongs to a study of radiotherapy plus CTLA-4 blockade in lung cancer. Overall study: Objective responses were seen in around 20% of patients, disease control in 31%.

This CDR3 contains 16 residues. Germline V gene data show CDR1 as LGHNA and CDR2 as YSLEER. V lost 1 base to trimming and J lost 6 bases, with 15 bases between them. Produced via immunoSEQ multiplex PCR; TCRdb's table is partial and in-frame only. The sample contains tens of thousands of clones, over 60% of which appear only once. Broader study findings: Subsequent to radiotherapy plus ipilimumab, tumor-derived TCR clones underwent expansion in blood.

Those patients who had chemo-refractory metastatic non-small-cell lung cancer were given focal radiation along with CTLA-4 blockade through ipilimumab. Sequencing used peripheral blood, obtained from a patient treated with radiotherapy plus ipilimumab. The receptor's source is a human donor with non-small cell lung cancer whose response to radiotherapy plus ipilimumab could not be evaluated. This chain connects TRBV4-3 to TRBJ2-2; D is perhaps TRBD2 (6 bases). As DNA, the CDR3 is TGCGCCAGCAGCCAAGTTGACGGGGGAGTCCCCGGGGAGCTGTTTTTT. Its protein product is CASSQVDGGVPGELFF.